This T cell receptor beta chain stems from a study of T cells in Graves' hyperthyroidism and ophthalmopathy. Study-level points and caveats: Blood samples included most of the expanded thyroid clonotypes exceeding 0.001.

Amplification yielded TCR beta CDR3 regions, with RNA transcripts as the source. Researchers ran a first-round RT-PCR on the TCR CDR3 using the HTBI primer set. TCRdb itself ran the multiplex PCR reads through MiXCR, one entry per CDR3 protein. The sample holds approximately 420,000 distinct CDR3 sequences, under 15% seen once. Comments on this clonotype: Its antigen is as yet unknown.

Sequenced input: blood. The clonotype comes from a young woman with Graves' hyperthyroidism.

CDR3 DNA sequence: TGTGCCAGCAGCGTAGACCTCAGCAAGAACAATGAGCAGTTCTTC. This sequence encodes CASSVDLSKNNEQFF. The genes are TRBV9 and TRBJ2-1; D is undetermined. V lost 0 bases to trimming and J lost 5 bases, with 12 bases between them. The CDR3 extends over 15 amino acids. The germline gives CDR1 SGDLS, CDR2 YYNGEE.